This TCR beta chain was found in a study of technical replicates of blood from a handful of donors (dated by TCRdb to about 2017). V lost 8 bases and J lost 0 bases; the stretch between them is 11 bases long. The CDR3 measures 13 amino acids from cysteine to phenylalanine. Only the CDR3 DNA is retained, 39 bases long and in frame from the first base. CDR1 SQVTM and CDR2 ANQGSEA are derived from the germline V gene. The library was generated by the immunoSEQ multiplex PCR assay. Imported from immuneACCESS, the table was reduced by TCRdb to in-frame sequences with V and J called. These copies leave out some clones; in studies compared against another copy, an unresolved V gene accounts for under half, and the cause of the remainder is not known. For this sample there are roughly 72,000 clones; 96% appear just once. The ten largest account for roughly 0.34% of the sample. A note on this clone: Its antigen is not yet known. No much larger clonotype is one base removed from it; base qualities were not supplied.

The chain couples TRBV29-1 to TRBJ1-3, with the D gene call left open. Sample: T cells isolated from PBMCs. The receptor was derived from a human donor in good health. DNA sequence: TGCAGCATTCAAGTCTCCTCTGGAAACACCATATATTTT. The encoded protein is CSIQVSSGNTIYF.